The clone carrying this TCR beta chain was counted many times. Trimming took 4 bases from V and 2 from J, leaving 9 bases between them. From germline, CDR1 is MNHEY and CDR2 SVGAGI. The CDR3 contains 14 residues. This entry belongs to a study of neurological immune-mediated disorders. TCRdb itself ran the 5' RACE reads through MiXCR, one entry per CDR3 protein. The sample lists tens of thousands of distinct CDR3 sequences, around 4.7% occurring once. The clonotype originates from a woman aged 45-60 years with multiple sclerosis. V is TRBV6-5 and J is TRBJ2-1, with a weak D call TRBD1 (5 bases). Sequenced: PBMCs. The CDR3 region is CASSSEGAYNEQFF. The DNA for the CDR3 is TGTGCCAGCAGTTCCGAAGGGGCCTACAATGAGCAGTTCTTC.